A selection of T cell receptor beta chains follows, all from one sample in a study of vaccination effects on CD4 cells after COVID-19. The table came from immunoSEQ multiplex PCR; TCRdb's copy has only in-frame clones and leaves some out. The profile covers about 81,000 clones, with more than 60% appearing a single time and about 1.2% taken by the ten largest. Their cognate antigens are unknown. The sequencing used CD4+ T cells from PBMCs cultured with HCoV-OC43 spike peptides, collected after COVID-19 vaccination. The source of these receptors is a human donor who received a COVID-19 vaccine. CDR3s include the opening cysteine and the closing phenylalanine or tryptophan. D genes are given only for firm matches. For some rows the clone size is stated as once, few or many, or as a class when expanded; others skip it.

j_call	d_call	cdr3_length	clone_size	v_call	cdr3_nt	cdr3_aa
TRBJ2-3	.	14	.	TRBV12-5	TGTGCTAGTGGTTTGAGAGGTATCGCAGATACGCAGTATTTT	CASGLRGIADTQYF
TRBJ2-1	.	14	.	TRBV29-1	TGCAGCGCGGACAGACCGGACAGCTACAATGAGCAGTTCTTC	CSADRPDSYNEQFF
TRBJ2-1	TRBD1	15	.	TRBV3-1/TRBV3-2	TGTGCCAGCAGACAGGGGGCACAATCCTACAATGAGCAGTTCTTC	CASRQGAQSYNEQFF
TRBJ2-5	.	11	.	TRBV6-5	TGTGCCAGCAGATGGGGAGGGGGCCAGTACTTC	CASRWGGGQYF
TRBJ1-2	TRBD1	15	few	TRBV3-1/TRBV3-2	TGTGCCAGCAGAAACGACAGGGGCTCAAACTATGGCTACACCTTC	CASRNDRGSNYGYTF
TRBJ1-3	.	13	.	TRBV7-2	TGTGCCAGCAGCTTTGGGGGGAGAAACACCATATATTTT	CASSFGGRNTIYF
TRBJ1-5	.	12	few	TRBV2	TGTGCCAGCAGTCAGGGGAATCAGCCCCAGCATTTT	CASSQGNQPQHF
TRBJ1-6	.	15	.	TRBV25-1	TGTGCCAGCAGTGATAGGAGCTCCTATAATTCACCCCTCCACTTT	CASSDRSSYNSPLHF
TRBJ1-1	TRBD1	13	.	TRBV10-1	TGCGCCAGCAGTACTTCAGGGGGCAGAGAAGCTTTCTTT	CASSTSGGREAFF
TRBJ2-3	TRBD1	14	.	TRBV6-5	TGTGCCAGCAGCCCCGACAGGGGGAGAGATACGCAGTATTTT	CASSPDRGRDTQYF
TRBJ2-5	TRBD2	17	.	TRBV4-1	TGCGCCAGCAGCCAGAAAAACGGGGGAGGGTACCAAGAGACCCAGTACTTC	CASSQKNGGGYQETQYF